The next 16 T cell receptor beta chains were all read from a single sample in a study of T cells in Graves' hyperthyroidism and ophthalmopathy. Amplification yielded TCR beta CDR3 regions, with RNA transcripts as the source. When the TCR CDR3 underwent first-round RT-PCR, the HTBI primer set was used. TCRdb fed the multiplex PCR reads into MiXCR, producing one record per CDR3 protein. The repertoire holds roughly 570,000 distinct CDR3 sequences, more than 45% seen once, with roughly 7.7% in the top ten. Sequenced: peripheral blood or thyroid tissue (not recorded which). The receptors shown here come from a young woman with Graves' hyperthyroidism.

The genes are TRBV10-3 and TRBJ1-2; weak D call: TRBD1 (6 bases). The CDR3 is 14 amino acids. Looked up from germline, CDR1 is ENHRY and CDR2 is SYGVKD. V dropped 2 bases and J dropped 11 bases, with 18 bases sitting between them. DNA for the CDR3: TGTGCCATCAGTGAGGGCTGGGGGGCAGAAGGTTACACCTTC. This encodes CAISEGWGAEGYTF.

This clonotype has at least ten counts. The chain joins TRBV5-8 to TRBJ1-2, with D possibly matching TRBD1 (5 bases). The CDR3 extends over 13 amino acids. V lost 4 bases and J lost 8, with 15 bases in between. Germline loops: CDR1 SGHTS, CDR2 YDEGEE. The CDR3, as DNA: TGTGCCAGCAGCGACATGCCAGGGCACGGCTACACCTTC. Amino acids: CASSDMPGHGYTF.

V and J are TRBV13 and TRBJ1-2; 8 nucleotides agree with TRBD1. The junction had 10 bases not matched to a gene; V was cut back by 3 bases and J by 4 bases. The germline gives CDR1 PRHDT, CDR2 FYEKMQ (reference sequence). The CDR3 spans 16 residues. The chain's CDR3 is CASSLGVQGAGYGYTF. The CDR3 DNA reads as TGTGCCAGCAGCTTGGGAGTCCAGGGGGCGGGCTATGGCTACACCTTC.

The chain recombines TRBV10-3 with TRBJ2-5; possible D gene TRBD1, 5 bases. Looked up from germline, CDR1 is ENHRY and CDR2 is SYGVKD. V dropped 2 bases and J dropped 2 bases, with 12 bases sitting between them. The length of the CDR3 is 15 residues. CDR3 nucleotide sequence: TGTGCCATCAGTGAGATACGCCAGGGTCAAGAGACCCAGTACTTC. Its translation: CAISEIRQGQETQYF.

This chain uses TRBV12-3 or TRBV12-4 with TRBJ1-5; possibly TRBD1 for D (6 bases). The V end lost 1 base, the J end lost 2 bases, and 9 bases lay between the germline ends. The CDR3 has 15 residues. This CDR3 reads CASSLGKGGNQPQHF. The CDR3 coding sequence is TGTGCCAGCAGTTTAGGAAAGGGGGGCAATCAGCCCCAGCATTTT.

This clonotype was detected ten times or more. CDR3 coding DNA: TGTGCCACCAGCAGAGGAGGTTCCTACGAGCAGTACTTC. This translates into CATSRGGSYEQYF. The chain carries TRBV15 and TRBJ2-7; D remains ambiguous. Germline-derived CDR1 and CDR2 are LNHNV and YYDKDF (reference sequence). V lost 1 base, J lost 1 base, and 5 bases lay in between. This CDR3 is 13 amino acids long.

This rearrangement joins TRBV29-1 to TRBJ1-2; TRBD1 might be the D (5 bases). CDR3 size: 11 residues. Trimming stripped 7 bases from V and 5 bases from J, with 11 bases between. Germline CDR1 reads SQVTM; CDR2 reads ANQGSEA. For the CDR3, the DNA is TGCAGCGCTTCAGGGTATTATGGCTACACCTTC. Residues: CSASGYYGYTF.

Comment on this clonotype: A much larger clone is a single base away; this may be a read error. The V and J genes are TRBV12-3 or TRBV12-4 and TRBJ1-1; D perhaps matches TRBD1 (5 bases). This CDR3 is built from 14 residues. Trimming removed 7 bases from V and 7 bases from J, with 19 bases in between. The CDR3 sequence is CASIKRQRSLEAFF. CDR3 bases: TGTGCCAGCATCAAGAGACAGAGGTCCCTTGAAGCTTTCTTT.

The chain combines TRBV20-1 with TRBJ2-3; 10 bases map to TRBD2. CDR3 length: 16 residues. The germline CDR1 and CDR2 sequences are DFQATT and SNEGSKA (reference sequence). V shed 2 bases, J shed 4 bases, and the junction held 9 bases outside the gene matches. The CDR3 spells CSARPSGRVGADTQYF. The CDR3 DNA reads as TGCAGTGCTAGACCTAGCGGGAGAGTTGGGGCAGATACGCAGTATTTT.

The CDR3, as DNA: TGTGCCAGCAGTGAGGATAGCGGGAGTGAGACCCAGTACTTC. Residues: CASSEDSGSETQYF. This chain connects TRBV2 to TRBJ2-5, with TRBD2 identical over 9 bases. The length of the CDR3 is 14 residues. V shed 3 bases, J shed 5 bases, and the junction held 4 bases outside the gene matches. Germline V gives CDR1 SNHLY, CDR2 FYNNEI.

A remark on this clonotype: A read error may be the cause here, since a much bigger clone is one base away. The chain uses TRBV14 and TRBJ2-2; 8 positions agree with TRBD2. This CDR3 is 18 amino acids long. Per the germline V gene, CDR1 is SGHDN and CDR2 is FVKESK. The CDR3: CGSSQNRYSGANTGELFF. The CDR3 DNA reads TGTGGCAGCAGCCAAAACCGCTATAGCGGGGCGAACACCGGGGAGCTGTTTTTT.

This clonotype has ten or more counts. This chain joins TRBV7-2 and TRBJ2-5, with 10 bases matching TRBD2. Germline V gene sequence: CDR1 SGHTA, CDR2 FQGNSA. The ends lost 1 base at V and 2 bases at J; junction bases unmatched: 13. The CDR3 has 19 residues. This chain's CDR3 is CASSLVYGTSGISQETQYF. The CDR3 region has the DNA TGTGCCAGCAGCTTAGTCTACGGAACTAGCGGGATTTCTCAAGAGACCCAGTACTTC.

This chain uses TRBV24-1 with TRBJ1-2, with no clear D. The V end was cut by 10 bases, the J end by 4 bases, with 9 bases between. This CDR3 contains 11 residues. The germline V gene has CDR1 KGHDR and CDR2 SFDVKD. This chain's CDR3 is CATVAGYGYTF. The CDR3 DNA reads TGTGCCACAGTAGCCGGCTATGGCTACACCTTC.

This clonotype appeared a few times. The chain links TRBV24-1 to TRBJ2-1; 8 nucleotides line up with TRBD2. This CDR3 has 15 residues. The germline CDR1 and CDR2 sequences are KGHDR and SFDVKD. The trim removed 6 bases at V and 8 bases at J, leaving 11 bases unmatched. The CDR3 loop reads CATSKPGLGFDEQFF. Here the CDR3 DNA reads TGTGCCACCAGTAAGCCGGGACTAGGTTTCGATGAGCAGTTCTTC.

V and J are TRBV10-3 and TRBJ1-1; no definite D call. The CDR3 has 13 residues. Germline values: CDR1 ENHRY, CDR2 SYGVKD. With 6 bases removed from V and 3 bases from J, the gap between germline ends came to 11 bases. CDR3 DNA: TGTGCCATCAGCGGCGGAGGGTACACTGAAGCTTTCTTT. This codes for CAISGGGYTEAFF.

To note about this clonotype: With a much larger clone just one base away, this may be a read error. V and J are TRBV20-1 and TRBJ1-2, with 9 bases matching TRBD1. After removal of 5 bases from V and 9 bases from J, the junction contained 19 bases not matched to a gene. The V gene's germline CDR1 is DFQATT and CDR2 SNEGSKA (reference sequence). There are 16 residues in the CDR3. The CDR3 DNA sequence: TGCAGTGCTGCAGTTGTATCCGGGACAGGGCTGTATCGCTACACCTTC. Amino acid sequence: CSAAVVSGTGLYRYTF.